This T cell receptor beta chain was observed in a study of shared clonotypes between healthy human individuals. This clone was detected ten times or more. Its antigen remains unknown. Other DNA variants within this sample encode the same CDR3. There are 14 residues in the CDR3. Germline-derived CDR1 and CDR2 are SGHRS and YFSETQ. The junction had 0 bases not matched to a gene; V was cut back by 0 bases and J by 4 bases. Points from the study as a whole: Larger estimated richness was generally seen in naive subsets than in memory subsets.

The protocol was immunoSEQ multiplex PCR, while the TCRdb copy is restricted to in-frame clones and leaves out a portion. The data hold over a million clones, with around three quarters observed a single time. Input material: memory CD4+ T cells from PBMCs. Sample subset: CD45RA-negative fraction. The sequence was obtained from a man younger than 35 in good health. Some clones in this sample may be carry-over from other donors' samples. The chain is built from TRBV5-1 and TRBJ2-3; 9 bases are a match to TRBD1. CDR3: CASSLGQGADTQYF. DNA of the CDR3: TGCGCCAGCAGCTTGGGACAGGGGGCAGATACGCAGTATTTT.